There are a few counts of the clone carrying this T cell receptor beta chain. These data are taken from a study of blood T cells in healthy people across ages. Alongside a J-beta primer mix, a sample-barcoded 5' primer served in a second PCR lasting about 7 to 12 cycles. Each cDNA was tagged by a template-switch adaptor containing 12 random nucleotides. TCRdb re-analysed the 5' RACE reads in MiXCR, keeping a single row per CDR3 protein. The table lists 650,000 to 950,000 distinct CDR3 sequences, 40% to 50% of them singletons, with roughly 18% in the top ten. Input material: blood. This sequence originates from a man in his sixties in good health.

CDR3 sequence reads: CASSLSPGARETQYF. CDR3 bases: TGTGCCAGCAGCTTATCCCCGGGGGCGCGGGAGACCCAGTACTTC. The V call is TRBV7-2, the J call TRBJ2-5; D assignment may be TRBD1 or TRBD2 (6 bases each). Germline values: CDR1 SGHTA, CDR2 FQGNSA. This CDR3 region has 15 residues. V was trimmed by 2 bases and J by 5 bases, leaving 15 bases between them.